This T cell receptor beta chain was identified during a study of cytomegalovirus exposure and HLA in healthy donors. Study-level results: Associated with cytomegalovirus, according to the listing, were 150 to 200 TCR beta chains.

With respect to this clone: Its antigen is still unknown.

A multiplex PCR was run with 60 Vbeta primers and 13 Jbeta primers. Authors' methods: The authors later counted 65 million to 90 million unique TCR beta chains, 8.5 million to 13 million of them shared. The method was immunoSEQ multiplex PCR; TCRdb's version includes in-frame clones alone and lacks a portion of them. V and J calls and clone size follow that table, whereas D and trimming were derived from the DNA. This table has some 270,000 clones, over 90% appearing once. The clonotype comes from a girl aged 2 to 9 in good health and CMV-seronegative. Specimen: PBMCs.

As DNA, the CDR3 is TGTGCCAGCAGTGGCCCGGGATTAAGGGTTGAGGGCTACACCTTC. This sequence encodes CASSGPGLRVEGYTF. The V gene is TRBV25-1, the J gene TRBJ1-2, with D unresolved. This CDR3 is built from 15 residues. Germline CDR1 is MGHDK and CDR2 is SYGVNS. The V end lost 4 bases, the J end lost 8 bases, and 20 bases lay between the germline ends.